Listed below are T cell receptor beta chains from one sample, sequenced in a study of blood T cell repertoires in COVID-19. The method was immunoSEQ multiplex PCR; TCRdb's version includes in-frame clones alone and lacks a portion of them. This table has over 250,000 clones, approximately 87% appearing once. Sequenced sample: peripheral blood. The receptor source for this set is a woman aged 45-65 years with acute or convalescent COVID-19. Each CDR3 is given with its conserved first and last residue. The order of the fields is CDR3 protein, CDR3 DNA, V gene, clone size, J gene, D gene. D genes are given only for firm matches. Clone size, where shown, is once, few, many, or a class for clones that have expanded.

CDR3: CASSSAHSDRVNEKLFF
DNA: TGTGCCAGCAGTAGCGCACATTCGGACAGGGTAAATGAAAAACTGTTTTTT
V: TRBV27
size: -
J: TRBJ1-4
D: TRBD1

CDR3: CASSSAGVPNEKLFF
DNA: TGTGCCAGCAGCTCGGCGGGGGTACCTAATGAAAAACTGTTTTTT
V: TRBV7-2
size: few
J: TRBJ1-4
D: -

CDR3: CASSRQGNTGELFF
DNA: TGTGCCAGTAGTAGGCAGGGGAACACCGGGGAGCTGTTTTTT
V: TRBV19
size: -
J: TRBJ2-2
D: -

CDR3: CASSPGQNYGYTF
DNA: TGTGCCAGCAGCCCGGGACAGAACTATGGCTACACCTTC
V: TRBV6-6
size: once
J: TRBJ1-2
D: TRBD1

CDR3: CASSLRTGDPFFPQHF
DNA: TGTGCCAGCAGTTTGAGGACAGGGGACCCCTTCTTTCCCCAGCATTTT
V: TRBV28
size: once
J: TRBJ1-5
D: TRBD1

CDR3: CASKLSGANVLTF
DNA: TGTGCCAGTAAGCTCTCTGGGGCCAACGTCCTGACTTTC
V: TRBV19
size: -
J: TRBJ2-6
D: -

CDR3: CASNSDTAYYGYTF
DNA: TGTGCCAGTAACTCCGACACTGCGTATTATGGCTACACCTTC
V: TRBV19
size: -
J: TRBJ1-2
D: -

CDR3: CASSYLAGARETQYF
DNA: TGTGCCAGCAGCTATTTAGCGGGCGCGAGGGAGACCCAGTACTTC
V: TRBV14
size: -
J: TRBJ2-5
D: TRBD2

CDR3: CASSEDRAGNTIYF
DNA: TGTGCCAGCAGCGAGGACAGGGCTGGAAACACCATATATTTT
V: TRBV2
size: -
J: TRBJ1-3
D: TRBD1

CDR3: CAQQQRRDESGDPYNEQFF
DNA: TGTGCTCAGCAGCAGCGGAGAGACGAGTCGGGAGACCCCTACAATGAGCAGTTCTTC
V: TRBV9
size: -
J: TRBJ2-1
D: -